The sample holds a few counts of the clone carrying this T cell receptor (beta chain). This entry comes from a study of early T cells in non-severe SARS-CoV-2 infection. Study background: Sequenced material consisted of bulk RNA (from unsorted whole blood), and chains were unpaired.

From the 5' RACE reads, TCRdb called clonotypes with MiXCR, one entry per CDR3 protein. The sample has over 75,000 distinct CDR3 sequences; around 13% are singletons. The V end was cut by 8 bases, the J end by 1 base, with 11 bases between. This CDR3 is built from 14 residues. CDR1 and CDR2 (germline): KGHSH, LQKENI. The receptor was derived from an adult who was a healthcare worker with PCR-confirmed SARS-CoV-2 infection or an uninfected control (not recorded which). What was sequenced was whole blood. The chain joins TRBV18 to TRBJ2-2; D may be TRBD1 (6 bases). The CDR3 bases are TGTGCCAGCACAGGGTCGGGGAACACCGGGGAGCTGTTTTTT. Its translation: CASTGSGNTGELFF.